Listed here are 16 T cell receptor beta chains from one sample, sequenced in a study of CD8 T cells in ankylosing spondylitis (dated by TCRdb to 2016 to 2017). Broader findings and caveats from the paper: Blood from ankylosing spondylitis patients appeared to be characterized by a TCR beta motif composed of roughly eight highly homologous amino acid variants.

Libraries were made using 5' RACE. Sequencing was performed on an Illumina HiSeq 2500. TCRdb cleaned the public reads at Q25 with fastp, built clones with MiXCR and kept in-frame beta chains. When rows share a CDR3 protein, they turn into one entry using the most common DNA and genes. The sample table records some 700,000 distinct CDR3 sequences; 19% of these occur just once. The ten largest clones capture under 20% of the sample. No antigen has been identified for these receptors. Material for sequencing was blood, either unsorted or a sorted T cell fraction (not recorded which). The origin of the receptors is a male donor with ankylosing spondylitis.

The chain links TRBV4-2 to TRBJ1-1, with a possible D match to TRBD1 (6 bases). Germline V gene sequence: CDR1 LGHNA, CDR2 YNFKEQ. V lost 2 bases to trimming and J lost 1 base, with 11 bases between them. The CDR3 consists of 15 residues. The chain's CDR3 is CASSQFRGANTEAFF. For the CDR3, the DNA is TGTGCCAGCAGCCAATTTCGGGGGGCGAACACTGAAGCTTTCTTT.

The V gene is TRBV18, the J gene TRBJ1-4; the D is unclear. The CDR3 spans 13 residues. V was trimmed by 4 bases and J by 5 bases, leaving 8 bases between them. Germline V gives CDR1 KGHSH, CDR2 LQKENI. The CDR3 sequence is CASSRNTNEKLFF. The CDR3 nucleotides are TGTGCCAGCTCACGCAACACAAATGAAAAACTGTTTTTT.

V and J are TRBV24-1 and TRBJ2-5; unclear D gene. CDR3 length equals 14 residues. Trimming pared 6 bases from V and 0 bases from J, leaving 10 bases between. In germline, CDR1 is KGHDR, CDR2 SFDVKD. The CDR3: CATSRNGYQETQYF. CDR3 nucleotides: TGTGCCACCAGTCGAAACGGCTACCAAGAGACCCAGTACTTC.

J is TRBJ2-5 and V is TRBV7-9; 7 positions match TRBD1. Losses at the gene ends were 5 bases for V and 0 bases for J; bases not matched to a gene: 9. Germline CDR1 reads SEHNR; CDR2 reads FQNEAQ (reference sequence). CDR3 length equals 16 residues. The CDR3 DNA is TGTGCCAGCAGCCCAAGGGACAGCCCTTACCAAGAGACCCAGTACTTC. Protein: CASSPRDSPYQETQYF.

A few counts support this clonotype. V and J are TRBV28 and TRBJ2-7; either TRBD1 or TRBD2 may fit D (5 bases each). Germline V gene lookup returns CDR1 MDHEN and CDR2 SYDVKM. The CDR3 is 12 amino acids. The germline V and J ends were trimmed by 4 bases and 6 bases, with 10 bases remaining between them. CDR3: CASSWDGPEQYF. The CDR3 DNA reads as TGTGCCAGCAGTTGGGACGGACCCGAGCAGTACTTC.

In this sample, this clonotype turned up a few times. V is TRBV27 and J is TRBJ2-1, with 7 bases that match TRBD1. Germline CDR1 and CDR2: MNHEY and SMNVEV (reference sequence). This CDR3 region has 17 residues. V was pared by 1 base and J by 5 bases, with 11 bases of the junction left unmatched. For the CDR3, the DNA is TGTGCCAGCAGTTTATGGGGGACGGACAGGCGAAACAATGAGCAGTTCTTC. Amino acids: CASSLWGTDRRNNEQFF.

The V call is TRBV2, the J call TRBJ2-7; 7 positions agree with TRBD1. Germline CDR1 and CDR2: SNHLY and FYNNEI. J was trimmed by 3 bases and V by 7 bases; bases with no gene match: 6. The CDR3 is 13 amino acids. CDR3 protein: CASIGTDFYEQYF. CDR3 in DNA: TGTGCCAGCATCGGGACAGACTTCTACGAGCAGTACTTC.

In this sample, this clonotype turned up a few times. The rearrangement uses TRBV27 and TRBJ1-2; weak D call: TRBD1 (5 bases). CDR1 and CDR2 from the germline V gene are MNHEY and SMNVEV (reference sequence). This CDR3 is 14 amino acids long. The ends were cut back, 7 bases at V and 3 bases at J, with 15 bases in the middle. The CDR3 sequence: CASIIGVLDYGYTF. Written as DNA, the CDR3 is TGTGCCAGCATCATAGGGGTCCTGGACTATGGCTACACCTTC.

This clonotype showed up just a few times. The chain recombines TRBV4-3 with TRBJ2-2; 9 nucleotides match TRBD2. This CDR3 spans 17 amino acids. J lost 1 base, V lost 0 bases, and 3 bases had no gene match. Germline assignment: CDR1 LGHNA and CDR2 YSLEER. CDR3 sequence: CASSQDSGGRNTGELFF. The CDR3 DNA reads TGCGCCAGCAGCCAAGATAGCGGGGGTCGGAACACCGGGGAGCTGTTTTTT.

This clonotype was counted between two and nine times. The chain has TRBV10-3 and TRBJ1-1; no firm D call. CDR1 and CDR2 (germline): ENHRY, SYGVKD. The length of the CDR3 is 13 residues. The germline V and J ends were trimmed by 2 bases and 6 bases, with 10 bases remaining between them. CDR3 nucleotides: TGTGCCATCAGTGAGGGTAGGATCTCTGAAGCTTTCTTT. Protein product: CAISEGRISEAFF.

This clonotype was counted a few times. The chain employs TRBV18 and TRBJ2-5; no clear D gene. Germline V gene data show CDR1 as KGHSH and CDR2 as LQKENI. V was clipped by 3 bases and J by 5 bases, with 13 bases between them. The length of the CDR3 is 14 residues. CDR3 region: CASSPAQVLETQYF. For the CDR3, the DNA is TGTGCCAGCTCACCGGCTCAAGTCCTGGAGACCCAGTACTTC.

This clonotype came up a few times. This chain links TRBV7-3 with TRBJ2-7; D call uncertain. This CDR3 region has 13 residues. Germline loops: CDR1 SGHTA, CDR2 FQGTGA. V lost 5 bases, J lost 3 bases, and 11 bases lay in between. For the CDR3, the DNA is TGTGCCAGCAGCCTCGGACCGGTCTACGAGCAGTACTTC. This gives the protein CASSLGPVYEQYF.

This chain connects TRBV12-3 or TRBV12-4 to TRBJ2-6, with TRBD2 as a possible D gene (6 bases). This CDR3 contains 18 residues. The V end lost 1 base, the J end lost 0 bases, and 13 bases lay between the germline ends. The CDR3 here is CASSLGGRLLSGANVLTF. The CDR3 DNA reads TGTGCCAGCAGTTTAGGGGGGAGGCTCCTCTCTGGGGCCAACGTCCTGACTTTC.

The CDR3 DNA reads TGTGCCAGCCAGGGGAATGAGTATGCCAAAAACATTCAGTACTTC. This encodes CASQGNEYAKNIQYF. The genes are TRBV6-1 and TRBJ2-4, with D perhaps matching TRBD1 (6 bases). Trimming pared 8 bases from V and 1 base from J, leaving 15 bases between. The germline CDR1 and CDR2 sequences are MNHNS and SASEGT. The CDR3 covers 15 residues.

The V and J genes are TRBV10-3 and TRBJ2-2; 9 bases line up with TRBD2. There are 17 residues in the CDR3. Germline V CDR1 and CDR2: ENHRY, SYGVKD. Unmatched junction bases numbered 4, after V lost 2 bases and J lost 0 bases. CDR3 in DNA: TGTGCCATCAGTGAGGCGACTAGCGGCTCGAACACCGGGGAGCTGTTTTTT. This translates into CAISEATSGSNTGELFF.

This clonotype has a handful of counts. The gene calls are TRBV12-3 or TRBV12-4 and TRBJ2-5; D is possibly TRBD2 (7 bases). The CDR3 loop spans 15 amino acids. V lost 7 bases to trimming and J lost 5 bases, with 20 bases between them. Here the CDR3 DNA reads TGTGCCAGCAATTTCGCGGGGGCTGGGCGGGAGACCCAGTACTTC. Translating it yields CASNFAGAGRETQYF.